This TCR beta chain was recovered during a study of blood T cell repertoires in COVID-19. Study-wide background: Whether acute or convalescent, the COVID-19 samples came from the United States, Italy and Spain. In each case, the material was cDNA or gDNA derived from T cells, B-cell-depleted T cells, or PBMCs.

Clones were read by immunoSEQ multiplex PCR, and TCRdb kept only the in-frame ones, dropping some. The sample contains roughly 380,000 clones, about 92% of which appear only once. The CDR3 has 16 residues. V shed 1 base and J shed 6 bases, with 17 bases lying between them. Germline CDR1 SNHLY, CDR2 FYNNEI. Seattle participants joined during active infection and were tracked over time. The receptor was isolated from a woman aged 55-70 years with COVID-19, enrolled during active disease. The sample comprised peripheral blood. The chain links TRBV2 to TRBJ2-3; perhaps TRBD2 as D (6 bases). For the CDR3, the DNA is TGTGCCAGCAGTGAAGGGACTTCCCGGGGGTCGGATACGCAGTATTTT. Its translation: CASSEGTSRGSDTQYF.